Presented here are 23 T cell receptor beta chains from one specimen sequenced in a study of blood T cell repertoires in COVID-19. Repertoires were generated with immunoSEQ multiplex PCR, while TCRdb's copy carries only in-frame clones and drops some. Altogether around 200,000 clones are present, 85% being singletons, with the ten largest covering roughly a sixth. Specimen: PBMCs or T cells enriched from blood (not recorded which). The receptor set was obtained from a man aged 40-49 years who had recovered from COVID-19.

The chain employs TRBV5-1 and TRBJ1-1, with TRBD1 as a possible D gene (5 bases). Germline loops: CDR1 SGHRS, CDR2 YFSETQ. Trimming removed 0 bases from V and 5 bases from J, with 11 bases in between. The CDR3 runs 14 residues. As DNA, the CDR3 is TGCGCCAGCAGCTTGGACGGGGGTAAAACTGAAGCTTTCTTT. Translation gives CASSLDGGKTEAFF.

The V and J genes are TRBV6-5 and TRBJ2-7, with a tentative D call TRBD1 (6 bases). This CDR3 has 14 residues. Germline V gene sequence: CDR1 MNHEY, CDR2 SVGAGI. V was cut by 6 bases and J by 4 bases, with 16 bases left in between. The DNA for the CDR3 is TGTGCCAGCAGCCAGCGAGGGACATCGTACGAGCAGTACTTC. Protein product: CASSQRGTSYEQYF.

The chain recombines TRBV7-8 with TRBJ1-3; a weak D match, TRBD1 (5 bases). This CDR3 region has 17 residues. Germline V CDR1 and CDR2: SGHVS, FQNEAQ. Deletions cut 3 bases from V and 4 bases from J, with 19 bases between. CDR3 region: CASSLYGALTEGNTIYF. The CDR3 DNA reads as TGTGCCAGCAGCTTGTATGGGGCCCTGACCGAAGGAAACACCATATATTTT.

This chain connects TRBV28 to TRBJ1-5; D gene unclear. V dropped 1 base and J dropped 4 bases, with 8 bases sitting between them. CDR3 size: 14 residues. Per the germline V gene, CDR1 is MDHEN and CDR2 is SYDVKM. The CDR3 bases are TGTGCCAGCAGTTTATTGGCAGGAAATCAGCCCCAGCATTTT. It codes for CASSLLAGNQPQHF.

J is TRBJ1-1 and V is TRBV7-6; no clear D gene. This CDR3 is built from 13 residues. The V end was cut by 3 bases, the J end by 4 bases, with 9 bases between. Germline CDR1 reads SGHVS; CDR2 reads FNYEAQ. The CDR3 DNA is TGTGCCAGCAGCTTCGCGGCGGGCACTGAAGCTTTCTTT. Protein sequence: CASSFAAGTEAFF.

This clone was recorded once. This sequence joins TRBV11-3 and TRBJ2-1; 10 bases match TRBD2. Germline V lookup: CDR1 SGHNT, CDR2 YENEEA. The V segment lost 5 bases and the J segment 2 bases; nucleotides outside the gene matches: 12. This CDR3 is built from 18 residues. CDR3 DNA sequence: TGTGCCAGCAGCCCAGAGCCGGGACTAGCGACCCCCTACAATGAGCAGTTCTTC. Amino acids: CASSPEPGLATPYNEQFF. The full variable domain, its missing parts supplied by reference TRBV11-3 and TRBJ2-1, is EAGVVQSPRYKIIEKKQPVAFWCNPISGHNTLYWYLQNLGQGPELLIRYENEEAVDDSQLPKDRFSAERLKGVDSTLKIQPAELGDSAVYLCASSPEPGLATPYNEQFFGPGTRLTVL.

The chain is built from TRBV5-1 and TRBJ1-3, with TRBD1 identical over 7 bases. The CDR3 sequence is 14 residues long. Germline V gene lookup returns CDR1 SGHRS and CDR2 YFSETQ. The J segment lost 2 bases and the V segment lost 4 bases, leaving 3 bases of the junction unmatched. CDR3 coding DNA: TGCGCCAGCAGCCCCGGACAGGCTGGAAACACCATATATTTT. Its translation: CASSPGQAGNTIYF.

The genes are TRBV20-1 and TRBJ2-7; a possible D gene is TRBD2 (6 bases). This CDR3 has 8 amino acids. Germline assignment: CDR1 DFQATT and CDR2 SNEGSKA (reference sequence). V was clipped by 6 bases and J by 10 bases, with 7 bases between them. The CDR3: CSAAGQYF. The CDR3 DNA reads TGCAGTGCGGCGGGACAGTACTTC.

As for this clone: Other nucleotide sequences in the sample specify the same CDR3. This chain connects TRBV2 to TRBJ1-5; perhaps TRBD1 as D (5 bases). V was cut by 6 bases and J by 1 base, with 7 bases left in between. This CDR3 has 13 amino acids. Germline-derived CDR1 and CDR2 are SNHLY and FYNNEI. The CDR3 here is CASRRDSNQPQHF. As DNA, the CDR3 is TGTGCCAGCAGGCGGGACAGCAATCAGCCCCAGCATTTT.

The gene calls are TRBV9 and TRBJ1-6; 7 positions agree with TRBD1. The CDR3 totals 15 residues. V trimming: 3 bases; J trimming: 7 bases; junction bases outside the gene matches: 7. Germline assignment: CDR1 SGDLS and CDR2 YYNGEE. Written as DNA, the CDR3 is TGTGCCAGCAGCGGCCGACAGGGCGGGAATTCACCCCTCCACTTT. Translating it yields CASSGRQGGNSPLHF.

The chain is built from TRBV7-2 and TRBJ2-7, with 7 bases matching TRBD1. The CDR3 loop spans 15 amino acids. Looked up from germline, CDR1 is SGHTA and CDR2 is FQGNSA. The ends lost 4 bases at V and 3 bases at J; junction bases unmatched: 9. The CDR3 region has the DNA TGTGCCAGCAGCTCTTACAGGGGCCCCAGCTACGAGCAGTACTTC. Translated: CASSSYRGPSYEQYF. The full variable domain, its missing parts supplied by reference TRBV7-2 and TRBJ2-7, is GAGVSQSPSNKVTEKGKDVELRCDPISGHTALYWYRQSLGQGLEFLIYFQGNSAPDKSGLPSDRFSAERTGGSVSTLTIQRTQQEDSAVYLCASSSYRGPSYEQYFGPGTRLTVT.

This chain uses TRBV28 with TRBJ2-1, with 9 bases lining up with TRBD2. V dropped 5 bases and J dropped 7; count of bases not matched to a gene: 6. CDR3 length: 14 residues. CDR1 is MDHEN and CDR2 is SYDVKM in the germline V gene. The CDR3 spells CASSVAGVPNEQFF. CDR3 DNA: TGTGCCAGCAGTGTAGCGGGAGTACCGAATGAGCAGTTCTTC.

The rearrangement links TRBV7-9 to TRBJ1-4, with TRBD1 matching over 10 bases. The CDR3 consists of 14 residues. The trim removed 4 bases at V and 4 bases at J, leaving 0 bases unmatched. Germline loops: CDR1 SEHNR, CDR2 FQNEAQ (reference sequence). The CDR3 nucleotides read TGTGCCAGCAGCTGGGACAGGGGTAATGAAAAACTGTTTTTT. It is translated as CASSWDRGNEKLFF.

This chain links TRBV19 with TRBJ2-2; TRBD1 matches 8 bases. Per germline, CDR1 LNHDA and CDR2 SQIVND (reference sequence). The CDR3 is 13 amino acids. V was clipped by 7 bases and J by 5 bases; unmatched bases: 3. DNA of the CDR3: TGTGCCAGTACTCACAGGGGGACCGGGGAGCTGTTTTTT. This translates into CASTHRGTGELFF.

Note on this clone: At one end, the junction sequence differs from germline, possibly due to a read error. The rearrangement joins TRBV14 to TRBJ1-1, with a tentative D call TRBD1 (5 bases). Germline V gene sequence: CDR1 SGHDN, CDR2 FVKESK. The CDR3 totals 17 residues. As DNA, the CDR3 is TGTGCCAGCAGTCAAGTCTGGGGGGGAAGTAAGAACACTGAAGCTTTCTTT. As protein: CASSQVWGGSKNTEAFF.

The chain carries TRBV19 and TRBJ1-3; no clear D gene. Trimming stripped 2 bases from V and 0 bases from J, with 5 bases between. There are 14 residues in the CDR3. Germline V gene lookup returns CDR1 LNHDA and CDR2 SQIVND (reference sequence). Written as DNA, the CDR3 is TGTGCCAGTAGTATATCTCTCTCTGGAAACACCATATATTTT. Residues: CASSISLSGNTIYF. Based on the CDR3 plus reference TRBV19 and TRBJ1-3, the full variable domain is DGGITQSPKYLFRKEGQNVTLSCEQNLNHDAMYWYRQDPGQGLRLIYYSQIVNDFQKGDIAEGYSVSREKKESFPLTVTSAQKNPTAFYLCASSISLSGNTIYFGEGSWLTVV.

This rearrangement joins TRBV19 to TRBJ2-3, with TRBD2 matching 8 bases. V lost 10 bases to trimming and J lost 2 bases; unmatched junction nucleotides: 11. Per the germline V gene, CDR1 is LNHDA and CDR2 is SQIVND (reference sequence). This CDR3 region has 15 residues. Written as DNA, the CDR3 is TGTGCCACGTCTCGGGTAGCGGGATACACAGATACGCAGTATTTT. Translation gives CATSRVAGYTDTQYF.

This chain uses TRBV5-1 with TRBJ2-3, with D unclear. This CDR3 spans 15 amino acids. The germline CDR1 and CDR2 sequences are SGHRS and YFSETQ. Trimming shortened V by 7 bases and J by 6 bases, and 21 bases separated the two germline ends. The CDR3 protein is CASRPTNRLFDTQYF. For the CDR3, the DNA is TGCGCCAGCCGGCCCACTAATAGACTTTTTGATACGCAGTATTTT. Filled out from reference TRBV5-1 and TRBJ2-3, the complete variable domain reads KAGVTQTPRYLIKTRGQQVTLSCSPISGHRSVSWYQQTPGQGLQFLFEYFSETQRNKGNFPGRFSGRQFSNSRSEMNVSTLELGDSALYLCASRPTNRLFDTQYFGPGTRLTVL.

The table lists this clone with a count of one. This rearrangement joins TRBV6-2 or TRBV6-3 to TRBJ2-7; 7 bases align to TRBD2. The CDR3 is 17 residues long. V lost 0 bases, J lost 2 bases, and 10 bases stayed unmatched. Germline assignment: CDR1 MNHEY and CDR2 SVGEGT. CDR3 sequence: CASSYSGNGRRPYEQYF. In DNA form, the CDR3 reads TGTGCCAGCAGTTACTCTGGGAACGGGAGGCGCCCCTACGAGCAGTACTTC.

The chain carries TRBV6-5 and TRBJ2-3, with D possibly TRBD2 on 6 matching bases. Trimming removed 6 bases from V and 0 bases from J, with 13 bases in between. There are 15 residues in the CDR3. From germline, CDR1 is MNHEY and CDR2 SVGAGI. The CDR3 DNA reads TGTGCCAGCAGACGAAAACTAGCTAGCACAGATACGCAGTATTTT. As protein: CASRRKLASTDTQYF.

J is TRBJ2-4 and V is TRBV19; D gene uncertain. V was shortened by 7 bases and J by 0 bases, with 10 bases between the two germline ends. The germline CDR1 and CDR2 sequences are LNHDA and SQIVND (reference sequence). The CDR3 totals 14 residues. Here the CDR3 reads CASNFRLAKNIQYF. The CDR3 bases are TGTGCCAGTAACTTTAGACTAGCCAAAAACATTCAGTACTTC.

The chain uses TRBV5-4 and TRBJ2-3; D is unresolved. Trimming left V 3 bases short and J 3 bases short, with 8 bases between. Germline CDR1 SGHNT, CDR2 YYREEE (reference sequence). The CDR3 sequence is 13 residues long. CDR3 in amino acids: CASSSGETDTQYF. The CDR3 DNA follows: TGTGCCAGCAGCTCCGGAGAGACAGATACGCAGTATTTT.

The chain links TRBV11-3 to TRBJ1-1; D gene ambiguous. V was cut by 0 bases and J by 1 base, with 12 bases left in between. The CDR3 loop spans 16 amino acids. The V gene's germline CDR1 is SGHNT and CDR2 YENEEA. DNA of the CDR3: TGTGCCAGCAGCTTAGATATGAGACTCCCGAACACTGAAGCTTTCTTT. Translated, it gives CASSLDMRLPNTEAFF.